A selection of T cell receptor beta chains follows, all from one sample in a study of TIL therapy for anti-PD-1-resistant metastatic lung cancer. The repertoire was sequenced with immunoSEQ multiplex PCR; TCRdb's copy has only in-frame clones and lacks some. This sample has tens of thousands of clones, with around 79% found just once. Sample: blood, taken at baseline. Receptors originate from a man aged 70-80 years with non-small cell lung cancer. Both conserved end residues are part of each CDR3. D genes are given only for firm matches. Clone size appears in some rows only: once, few, many, or a class for an expanded clone.

v_gene,abundance,d_gene,j_gene,CDR3nt,CDR3aa
TRBV5-6,.,.,TRBJ2-7,TGTGCCAGCAGCTTGGGACAGAGATACGAGCAGTACTTC,CASSLGQRYEQYF
TRBV6-5,.,.,TRBJ2-3,TGTGCCAGCAGCCGGGACAGCACAGATACGCAGTATTTT,CASSRDSTDTQYF
TRBV5-6,.,.,TRBJ2-1,TGTGCCAGCAGCAATCAGGGCCCCGCACCTGAGCAGTTCTTC,CASSNQGPAPEQFF
TRBV19,.,.,TRBJ1-1,TGTGCCAGTAGTATAGTGCAGGGGATGAACACTGAAGCTTTCTTT,CASSIVQGMNTEAFF
TRBV2,.,.,TRBJ2-6,TGTGCCAGCAGCTTATTAGCGACTGGGGCCAACGTCCTGACTTTC,CASSLLATGANVLTF
TRBV25-1,medium-sized,.,TRBJ2-1,TGTGCCAGCAGTGTCCGGGAGAGCTCCTACAATGAGCAGTTCTTC,CASSVRESSYNEQFF
TRBV21-1,.,.,TRBJ2-4,TGTGCCAGCAGCGGGACAGGCTGGACCAAAAACATTCAGTACTTC,CASSGTGWTKNIQYF
TRBV11-2,.,.,TRBJ1-5,TGTGCCAGCAGCCTCGGACGGACTAATCAGCCCCAGCATTTT,CASSLGRTNQPQHF
TRBV19,.,.,TRBJ1-2,TGTGCCAGTAGTACGACCTCAGGGGCGGGTGGCTACACCTTC,CASSTTSGAGGYTF
TRBV5-5,.,.,TRBJ1-2,TGTGCCAGCAGCTTCCTTGACAGCAACTATGGCTACACCTTC,CASSFLDSNYGYTF
TRBV14,.,TRBD2,TRBJ2-7,TGTGCCAGCAGCCAATTAGCGGGAGGGAACTACGAGCAGTACTTC,CASSQLAGGNYEQYF
TRBV28,.,TRBD1,TRBJ1-2,TGTGCCAGCAGTTCCATACCCCAAGGGACAGGGGGCGGTGGCTACACCTTC,CASSSIPQGTGGGGYTF
TRBV28,.,TRBD1,TRBJ1-1,TGTGCCAGCAGTACCCGGACAGGGATGAACACTGAAGCTTTCTTT,CASSTRTGMNTEAFF
TRBV5-8,few,.,TRBJ2-1,TGTGCCAGCAGCTCGAAGTTAGCGGTTGGGCAGTTCTTC,CASSSKLAVGQFF
TRBV28,.,.,TRBJ1-1,TGTGCCAGCAGTTTAAAGGCGAACACTGAAGCTTTCTTT,CASSLKANTEAFF
TRBV5-1,.,.,TRBJ1-6,TGCGCCAGCAGAGTTTCGGGGGGCTTAGGGGATTCACCCCTCCACTTT,CASRVSGGLGDSPLHF
TRBV25-1,.,.,TRBJ2-1,TGTGCCAGCAGTGTTGGGCAAGAGGTCAACTCCTACAATGAGCAGTTCTTC,CASSVGQEVNSYNEQFF
TRBV10-1,.,.,TRBJ2-3,TGCGCCAGCAGTGACCGACAGGTAGATACGCAGTATTTT,CASSDRQVDTQYF
TRBV14,.,TRBD2,TRBJ2-1,TGTGCCAGCAGCCAAGGGCGGGGGGGCAATGAGCAGTTCTTC,CASSQGRGGNEQFF
TRBV5-1,once,TRBD1,TRBJ2-3,TGCGCCAGCAGCAACGACAGGGGTCGAACAGATACGCAGTATTTT,CASSNDRGRTDTQYF
TRBV7-9,.,.,TRBJ1-2,TGTGCCAGCAGCTTGGATTCCAAGGTCTATGGCTACACCTTC,CASSLDSKVYGYTF
TRBV4-2,.,.,TRBJ1-3,TGTGCCAGCAGCTATACCGGGACCCAGCCTGGAAACACCATATATTTT,CASSYTGTQPGNTIYF
TRBV6-1,.,TRBD1,TRBJ2-7,TGTGCCAGCAGCTATACTACAGGGGGCTACGAGCAGTACTTC,CASSYTTGGYEQYF
TRBV5-1,.,.,TRBJ2-5,TGCGCCAGCAGCTTGGACCCGGGCGGGACCCAGTACTTC,CASSLDPGGTQYF
TRBV2,.,TRBD1,TRBJ1-5,TGTGCCAGCAGTGAAGCGCTTGGGAGGGGGCGAGGCAATCAGCCCCAGCATTTT,CASSEALGRGRGNQPQHF
TRBV15,few,.,TRBJ1-4,TGTGCCACCAGGGTTCGAGGACAGTTTAATGAAAAACTGTTTTTT,CATRVRGQFNEKLFF
TRBV6-5,.,.,TRBJ2-7,TGTGCCAGCAGTACTCGGGACTTGCTGTACTTC,CASSTRDLLYF
TRBV25-1,.,TRBD2,TRBJ2-2,TGTGCCAGCAGTGCTCCGGGACTAGCGAGGACCGGGGAGCTGTTTTTT,CASSAPGLARTGELFF
TRBV10-3,.,.,TRBJ1-1,TGTGCCGTCCGGACGGACATGAACACTGAAGCTTTCTTT,CAVRTDMNTEAFF
TRBV19,.,.,TRBJ2-5,TGTGCCAGTGGGGGACAGCTAGCGGAGGCCCAGTACTTC,CASGGQLAEAQYF
TRBV4-3,.,TRBD2,TRBJ2-7,TGCGCCAGCAGCCAAGTTTCTAGCGGGAACTACGAGCAGTACTTC,CASSQVSSGNYEQYF
TRBV5-1,.,.,TRBJ2-3,TGCGCCAGCAGCTTGGGTGGGATGATGAGCACAGATACGCAGTATTTT,CASSLGGMMSTDTQYF
TRBV10-3,.,TRBD2,TRBJ2-5,TGTGCCATCAGCCCGGGACTAGCGGGATGGCAGGAGACCCAGTACTTC,CAISPGLAGWQETQYF
TRBV9,.,.,TRBJ2-7,TGTGCCAGCAGCCCTCGGGGTTACGACGAGCAGTACTTC,CASSPRGYDEQYF
TRBV7-2,.,.,TRBJ2-4,TGTGCCAGCAGCCGCGGGGGTTTGGGACAGATTCAGTACTTC,CASSRGGLGQIQYF
TRBV5-1,.,TRBD1,TRBJ2-5,TGCGCCAGCAGCGCCGGACAGGCCGTTCTGAAGACCCAGTACTTC,CASSAGQAVLKTQYF
TRBV27,.,.,TRBJ2-2,TGTGCCAGCAGTGAACAGGGCCGGTTCACCGGGGAGCTGTTTTTT,CASSEQGRFTGELFF
TRBV11-2,.,TRBD2,TRBJ2-1,TGTGCCAGCAGCTTCGGGAGGGGGAGGGCAGTCAGCTACAATGAGCAGTTCTTC,CASSFGRGRAVSYNEQFF
TRBV4-3,once,.,TRBJ1-4,TGCGCCAGCAGCCAACTAGTGGGTGAAAAACTGTTTTTT,CASSQLVGEKLFF
TRBV1,.,.,TRBJ2-1,TGCACCAGCAGCCAAGGCAGCCCGGGACTAGCGGGGAATGAGCAGTTCTTC,CTSSQGSPGLAGNEQFF
TRBV5-4,.,TRBD1,TRBJ2-7,TGTGCCAGCAGCCCGGGACAGGGTAATGTCTACGAGCAGTACTTC,CASSPGQGNVYEQYF
TRBV19,.,.,TRBJ1-6,TGTGCCAGTAGGGCATGGAGCTCCTATAATTCACCCCTCCACTTT,CASRAWSSYNSPLHF
TRBV19,.,.,TRBJ1-2,TGTGCCAGTAGTATAAAACCTGCTAACTATGGCTACACCTTC,CASSIKPANYGYTF
TRBV28,.,.,TRBJ2-5,TGTGCCAGCAGTCCCCTATCTAGCAGAGAGACCCAGTACTTC,CASSPLSSRETQYF
TRBV5-1,few,.,TRBJ2-3,TGCGCCAGCAGCTTGGGGCTAGGTACCACAGATACGCAGTATTTT,CASSLGLGTTDTQYF
TRBV6-1,.,TRBD1,TRBJ2-3,TGTGCCAGCAGTGCCTGGGACAGGAGCACAGATACGCAGTATTTT,CASSAWDRSTDTQYF
TRBV5-1,few,TRBD1,TRBJ2-3,TGCGCCAGCAGCTTACAGGGGGATAGGACAGATACGCAGTATTTT,CASSLQGDRTDTQYF
TRBV5-1,.,.,TRBJ2-2,TGCGCCAGCAGCCCCCTAGGCAAAGACACCGGGGAGCTGTTTTTT,CASSPLGKDTGELFF
TRBV29-1,.,.,TRBJ2-2,TGCAGCGTTGACGGGGCGACGAACACCGGGGAGCTGTTTTTT,CSVDGATNTGELFF
TRBV5-1,few,.,TRBJ2-7,TGCGCCAGCAGCTTGGTCGTACAGCCCTACGAGCAGTACTTC,CASSLVVQPYEQYF